Below, one TCR beta chain is given with its context. The antigen is not known. Method: immunoSEQ multiplex PCR; TCRdb's copy keeps in-frame clones and lacks some. The repertoire holds some 81,000 clones, with approximately 86% as singletons. This CDR3 is built from 14 residues. The V end was cut by 8 bases, the J end by 7 bases, with 15 bases between. Germline V lookup: CDR1 SGHDN, CDR2 FVKESK. The data originate from a study of OX40 agonist ivuxolimab in advanced cancers. The wider study: Patients received intravenous ivuxolimab every 2 weeks at 0.01 to 10 mg/kg. The dose-escalation cohort was approximately 81% male, with a mean age of around 54 years, ranging about 23 to 90. Partial responses were recorded for three patients, including one with hepatocellular carcinoma and two with cutaneous melanoma.

Study results and limitations: The expanded peripheral T cells' antigen specificity was not determined.

The chain joins TRBV14 to TRBJ1-6; the D is unclear. The clonotype originates from an adult with an advanced solid tumor such as melanoma, head and neck, liver or kidney cancer. The sequences come from CD4+ or CD8+ T cells sorted from blood, collected in a trial of the OX40 agonist ivuxolimab. The CDR3 spells CASPKHLGNSPLHF. The DNA for the CDR3 is TGTGCCAGCCCCAAACATCTGGGGAATTCACCCCTCCACTTT. Full variable domain (rest looked up from reference TRBV14 and TRBJ1-6): EAGVTQFPSHSVIEKGQTVTLRCDPISGHDNLYWYRRVMGKEIKFLLHFVKESKQDESGMPNNRFLAERTGGTYSTLKVQPAELEDSGVYFCASPKHLGNSPLHFGNGTRLTVT.